This T cell receptor (beta chain) was profiled in a study of tumor-infiltrating lymphocytes in oesophageal squamous cell carcinoma. This clonotype was counted only a few times. The CDR3 consists of 13 residues. Germline V CDR1 and CDR2: MDHEN, SYDVKM. TCRdb recomputed calls from the PCR reads with MiXCR, one row per CDR3 protein. This table has approximately 10,000 distinct CDR3 sequences, roughly 52% appearing once. The TCR comes from a female donor with esophageal squamous cell carcinoma. Sample: esophageal tumor tissue. The J gene is TRBJ2-7, the V gene TRBV28; 7 bases agree with TRBD1. The J call is in doubt because the DNA end fits TRBJ2-1 better. The CDR3 DNA reads as TGTGCCAGCAGGACAGGGATCTACAATGAGCAGTTCTTC. It specifies CASRTGIYNEQFF.